This TCR beta chain was recorded in a study of blood T cell repertoires in COVID-19. As for the study in general: COVID-19 samples from acute and convalescent phases originated in the United States, Italy and Spain. From T cells, B-cell-depleted T cells, or PBMCs came the material, which was cDNA or gDNA.

Germline lookup yields CDR1 WSHSY and CDR2 SAAADI. This CDR3 region has 16 residues. Losses at the gene ends were 6 bases for V and 3 bases for J; bases not matched to a gene: 9. On this clone itself: Different DNA sequences within this sample yield the same CDR3.

Source study methods: For nucleated cells, counts were estimated from reference gene primer amplification. Sequenced by immunoSEQ multiplex PCR; TCRdb stores in-frame clones only, minus some. V, J and clone size are those of that table, while D and trimming were read from the DNA. The repertoire holds roughly 250,000 clones, with over 75% as singletons. The clonotype comes from a human donor in a cohort sampled during active COVID-19. The sample consisted of peripheral blood. This rearrangement joins TRBV10-2 to TRBJ1-5, with 9 bases lining up with TRBD1. The chain's CDR3 is CASRKTGGDSNQPQHF. The CDR3 DNA is TGCGCCAGCAGAAAAACAGGGGGCGACTCCAATCAGCCCCAGCATTTT.